The clone carrying this TCR beta chain came up many times. Its antigen remains unidentified. The data derive from a study of T cells in Graves' hyperthyroidism and ophthalmopathy. Study as a whole: At the time of initial diagnosis and before any treatment, peripheral blood was collected.

TCR beta CDR3 sequences were amplified from RNA transcripts. RT-PCR in the first round (using the HTBI primer set) targeted the TCR CDR3. TCRdb passed the multiplex PCR reads through MiXCR, listing each CDR3 protein once. The sample contains fewer than 550,000 distinct CDR3 sequences, 15% to 17% of which appear only once. The V end lost 6 bases, the J end lost 8 bases, and 20 bases lay between the germline ends. The CDR3 covers 14 residues. Germline V gene lookup returns CDR1 DFQATT and CDR2 SNEGSKA (reference sequence). Patients between 18 and 65 years old had hyperthyroidism, newly diagnosed and lasting under 2 months. Diagnostic decisions used clinical symptoms, serum thyroxine and TRAb, thyroid ultrasound and orbital computed tomography. Study-level points and caveats: The model anticipated ophthalmopathy a median about 7 months pre-onset.

This TCR was recovered from a young woman with Graves' hyperthyroidism. The genes are TRBV20-1 and TRBJ2-1; perhaps TRBD2 as D (7 bases). Sequenced: blood. The CDR3 DNA is TGCAGTGCCTTGAGGGGGAGGGCCGGGGATGAGCAGTTCTTC. This translates into CSALRGRAGDEQFF.